At least ten counts were recorded for the clone carrying this TCR beta chain. The antigen remains undetermined. Losses at the gene ends were 1 base for V and 6 bases for J; bases not matched to a gene: 12. The CDR3 has 19 amino acids. TCRdb re-called the 5' RACE reads through MiXCR, storing one row per CDR3 protein. The sample shows 120,000 to 150,000 distinct CDR3 sequences, more than 13% of them seen only once. This record belongs to a study of T-cell memory formation after mild COVID-19. Broader study findings: Mainly in CM and EM were contracting CD4+ clones; CD8+ were in EMRA.

Sequences were obtained from PBMCs or a T cell subset sorted from them (not recorded which). The receptor was isolated from an adult woman who had mild COVID-19 (a few samples of this study predate the infection). Cell type and time point are not known. V is TRBV12-3 or TRBV12-4 and J is TRBJ2-1; 13 bases agree with TRBD2. The CDR3 DNA sequence: TGTGCCAGCAGTTTAGTGAGTTTCGGACTAGCGGGGGTAGTCAATGAGCAGTTCTTC. It translates to CASSLVSFGLAGVVNEQFF.